This T cell receptor beta chain was sequenced for a study of shared clonotypes between healthy human individuals. About the study: The cohort comprised a couple of women and a few men. Their ages spanned 18 to 49 years. The study used three CD4 naive, three CD4 memory, two CD8 naive and one CD8 memory plate per donor.

General observations from the study: Non-shared clonotypes displayed generation probabilities falling below those of clonotypes present in all four donors. Deeper or shallower sequencing was expected to change how clonotypes are shared among donors.

CD45RO negativity and positive selection for CCR7 defined naive CD8 cells, a population that excluded terminally differentiated effector memory CD45RA+ cells. CDR3 size: 14 residues. The trim removed 0 bases at V and 5 bases at J, leaving 1 base unmatched. CDR1 is MGHRA, CDR2 YSYEKL, per germline. With respect to this clone: Its antigen remains unknown.

The table came from immunoSEQ multiplex PCR; TCRdb's copy has only in-frame clones and leaves some out. Of millions of clones detected, roughly 94% appear once; the ten largest clones hold roughly 1%. The sequence was collected from a man aged 18 to 30 in good health. This rearrangement joins TRBV4-1 to TRBJ2-5; 9 nucleotides agree with TRBD1. The sequenced sample was naive CD8+ T cells sorted from blood. The CDR3 loop reads CASSQDDRGETQYF. The DNA of the CDR3 is TGCGCCAGCAGCCAAGATGACAGGGGGGAGACCCAGTACTTC.